The 15 T cell receptor beta chains below were found in one sample sequenced in a study of T cells in Graves' hyperthyroidism and ophthalmopathy. RNA transcripts yielded amplified TCR beta CDR3 regions. Researchers ran a first-round RT-PCR on the TCR CDR3 using the HTBI primer set. TCRdb reanalysed the multiplex PCR reads using MiXCR and keeps one entry per CDR3 protein. The sample yields some 500,000 distinct CDR3 sequences, 24% seen once. Specimen: blood. All receptors derive from a woman younger than 45 with Graves' ophthalmopathy.

This chain uses TRBV19 with TRBJ2-7, with D unresolved. The length of the CDR3 is 12 residues. Trimming stripped 8 bases from V and 5 bases from J, with 13 bases between. Per germline, CDR1 LNHDA and CDR2 SQIVND (reference sequence). The CDR3 sequence: CASRGYENEQYF. CDR3 DNA sequence: TGTGCCAGTCGTGGTTACGAGAACGAGCAGTACTTC. Full variable domain (missing parts from reference TRBV19 and TRBJ2-7): DGGITQSPKYLFRKEGQNVTLSCEQNLNHDAMYWYRQDPGQGLRLIYYSQIVNDFQKGDIAEGYSVSREKKESFPLTVTSAQKNPTAFYLCASRGYENEQYFGPGTRLTVT.

This clonotype showed up many times. One end of the junction varies from germline; a read error may be responsible. This chain joins TRBV6-1 and TRBJ2-7; D might be TRBD1 or TRBD2, each matching 6 bases. Germline loops: CDR1 MNHNS, CDR2 SASEGT. CDR3 length: 13 amino acids. The CDR3 nucleotides read TGTGCCAGCAGCCCCCACGGGGGCTACGAGCAGTGCTTC. It specifies CASSPHGGYEQCF.

This clonotype occurred a few times. The CDR3 is CASSWGTSDYEQYF. The CDR3 DNA follows: TGCGCCAGCAGCTGGGGGACTAGCGACTACGAGCAGTACTTC. V usage is TRBV5-1 and J usage is TRBJ2-7, with 10 bases matching TRBD2. V trimming: 3 bases; J trimming: 3 bases; junction bases outside the gene matches: 3. CDR3 length equals 14 residues. CDR1 is SGHRS, CDR2 YFSETQ, per germline. The full variable domain, its missing parts supplied by reference TRBV5-1 and TRBJ2-7, is KAGVTQTPRYLIKTRGQQVTLSCSPISGHRSVSWYQQTPGQGLQFLFEYFSETQRNKGNFPGRFSGRQFSNSRSEMNVSTLELGDSALYLCASSWGTSDYEQYFGPGTRLTVT.

This clonotype was recorded many times. V usage is TRBV6-1 and J usage is TRBJ1-5; no clear D gene. Germline V gene lookup returns CDR1 MNHNS and CDR2 SASEGT. V lost 5 bases to trimming and J lost 1 base, with 15 bases between them. CDR3 length equals 16 residues. The CDR3 region is CASSPYLLESNQPQHF. The CDR3 DNA reads as TGTGCCAGCAGTCCATACTTATTAGAAAGCAATCAGCCCCAGCATTTT.

There are many counts of this clonotype. V usage is TRBV13 and J usage is TRBJ2-7; tentatively, D is TRBD2 (6 bases). V lost 3 bases, J lost 5 bases, and 17 bases lay in between. The CDR3 loop spans 15 amino acids. Per germline, CDR1 PRHDT and CDR2 FYEKMQ (reference sequence). CDR3 bases: TGTGCCAGCAGCTTCATAGGAGGGGCGGTCCACGAGCAGTACTTC. Translated, it gives CASSFIGGAVHEQYF.

This clonotype has at least ten counts. Written as DNA, the CDR3 is TGTGCCAGCACCCTCGGGACAGGGGATCTACTGGGTAATCAGCCCCAGCATTTT. Amino acid sequence: CASTLGTGDLLGNQPQHF. The chain carries TRBV12-3 or TRBV12-4 and TRBJ1-5, with 10 positions matching TRBD1. The CDR3 is 18 residues long. V lost 7 bases, J lost 4 bases, and 16 bases stayed unmatched.

Note on this clonotype: A read error may explain this, as a much larger clone is one base away. This chain connects TRBV12-3 or TRBV12-4 to TRBJ1-3; 8 bases map to TRBD1. The CDR3 runs to 20 residues. The CDR3 DNA follows: TGTGCCAGCAGTTTAGCTGGGACAGGAAAAAAGGGTTTCTCTAGAAACACCATATATTTT. Amino acid sequence: CASSLAGTGKKGFSRNTIYF.

This chain joins TRBV12-5 and TRBJ1-5; D is perhaps TRBD1 (6 bases). CDR1 is LGHNT, CDR2 FRNRAP, per germline. The V end lost 7 bases, the J end lost 4 bases, and 20 bases lay between the germline ends. CDR3 length equals 16 residues. CDR3 residues: CASAITPGTLNQPQHF. The DNA for the CDR3 is TGTGCTAGTGCCATTACACCCGGGACATTGAATCAGCCCCAGCATTTT.

This clonotype appeared many times. The gene calls are TRBV15 and TRBJ1-1; TRBD1 might be the D (6 bases). Per germline, CDR1 LNHNV and CDR2 YYDKDF (reference sequence). This CDR3 has 15 residues. The germline V and J ends were trimmed by 1 base and 4 bases, with 13 bases remaining between them. CDR3 sequence (DNA): TGTGCCACCAGCAGAGGGCTGGGGGCAGCCACTGAAGCTTTCTTT. This translates into CATSRGLGAATEAFF. The full variable domain, completed using reference TRBV15 and TRBJ1-1, is DAMVIQNPRYQVTQFGKPVTLSCSQTLNHNVMYWYQQKSSQAPKLLFHYYDKDFNNEADTPDNFQSRRPNTSFCFLDIRSPGLGDTAMYLCATSRGLGAATEAFFGQGTRLTVV.

This clonotype was counted at least ten times. The rearrangement links TRBV30 to TRBJ1-2; 8 nucleotides agree with TRBD1. The CDR3 runs 15 residues. J was trimmed by 4 bases and V by 3 bases; bases with no gene match: 10. Germline V gene data show CDR1 as GTSNPN and CDR2 as SVGIG (reference sequence). CDR3 sequence (DNA): TGTGCCTGGAGGAGCCCTTCCGGACAGGGCTATGGCTACACCTTC. It specifies CAWRSPSGQGYGYTF.

Comments on this clonotype: A read error is possible here, since a much larger clone lies one base away. This chain joins TRBV27 and TRBJ2-2, with 11 bases aligning to TRBD2. Germline loops: CDR1 MNHEY, CDR2 SMNVEV (reference sequence). The CDR3 runs to 19 residues. CDR3 amino acids: CASSLSLAGGPKNTGEPFF. In DNA form, the CDR3 reads TGTGCCAGCAGTTTATCCCTAGCGGGGGGACCGAAGAACACCGGGGAGCCGTTTTTT.

This clonotype occurred many times. The rearrangement links TRBV19 to TRBJ2-7, with D uncertain. There are 11 residues in the CDR3. V lost 7 bases, J lost 7 bases, and 11 bases lay in between. Germline V lookup: CDR1 LNHDA, CDR2 SQIVND (reference sequence). The CDR3 DNA is TGTGCCAGTATCCTAGTGAGGGAGCAGTACTTC. Residues: CASILVREQYF.

This clonotype was observed at least ten times. This chain links TRBV6-4 with TRBJ2-7; D not certain. The CDR3 has 13 residues. The V gene's germline CDR1 is MRHNA and CDR2 SNTAGT. With 2 bases removed from V and 3 bases from J, the gap between germline ends came to 8 bases. The DNA for the CDR3 is TGTGCCAGCAGTGACCCCGACCTCTACGAGCAGTACTTC. This translates into CASSDPDLYEQYF.

Concerning this clonotype itself: One junction end does not reproduce the germline sequence, and a read error may be involved. The chain carries TRBV28 and TRBJ1-1, with 7 nucleotides matching TRBD1. Germline values: CDR1 MDHEN, CDR2 SYDVKM. This CDR3 is built from 14 residues. The CDR3: CASSETDRNPEAFF. The CDR3 DNA follows: TGTGCCAGCAGTGAAACGGACAGGAACCCTGAAGCTTTCTTT.

Ten or more counts support this clonotype. This chain links TRBV7-9 with TRBJ2-7, with D maybe TRBD1 (6 bases). The CDR3 covers 14 residues. Looked up from germline, CDR1 is SEHNR and CDR2 is FQNEAQ (reference sequence). Trimming left V 0 bases short and J 1 base short, with 7 bases between. CDR3: CASSLADRSYEQYF. DNA for the CDR3: TGTGCCAGCAGCTTAGCCGACAGGTCCTACGAGCAGTACTTC.